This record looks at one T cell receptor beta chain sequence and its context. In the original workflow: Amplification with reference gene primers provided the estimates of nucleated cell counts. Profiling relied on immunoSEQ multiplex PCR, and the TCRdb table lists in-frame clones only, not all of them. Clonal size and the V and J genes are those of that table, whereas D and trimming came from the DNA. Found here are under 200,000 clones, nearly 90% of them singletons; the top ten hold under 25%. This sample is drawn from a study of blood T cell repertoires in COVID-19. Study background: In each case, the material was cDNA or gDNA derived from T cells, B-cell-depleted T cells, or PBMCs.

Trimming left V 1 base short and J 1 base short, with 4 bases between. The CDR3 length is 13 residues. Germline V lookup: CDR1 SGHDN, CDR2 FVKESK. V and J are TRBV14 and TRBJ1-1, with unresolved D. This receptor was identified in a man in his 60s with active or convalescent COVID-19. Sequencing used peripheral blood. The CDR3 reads CASSQGPNTEAFF. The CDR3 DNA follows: TGTGCCAGCAGCCAAGGGCCGAACACTGAAGCTTTCTTT.